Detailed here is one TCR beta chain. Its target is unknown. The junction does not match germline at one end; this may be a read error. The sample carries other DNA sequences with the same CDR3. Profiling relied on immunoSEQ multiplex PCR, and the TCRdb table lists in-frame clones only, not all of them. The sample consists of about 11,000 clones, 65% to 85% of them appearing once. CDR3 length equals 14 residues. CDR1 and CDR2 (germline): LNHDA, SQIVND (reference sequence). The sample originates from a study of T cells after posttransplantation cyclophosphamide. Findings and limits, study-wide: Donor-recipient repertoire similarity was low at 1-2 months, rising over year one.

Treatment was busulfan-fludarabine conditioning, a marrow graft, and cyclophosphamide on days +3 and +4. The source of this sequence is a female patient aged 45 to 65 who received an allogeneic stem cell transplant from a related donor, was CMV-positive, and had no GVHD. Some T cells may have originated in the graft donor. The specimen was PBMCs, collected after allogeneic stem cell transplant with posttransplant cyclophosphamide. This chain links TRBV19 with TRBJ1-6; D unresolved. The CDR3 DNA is TGTGCCAGTAGTATCGGGCGAGCGGATTCCCCCCTCCACTTT. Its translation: CASSIGRADSPLHF. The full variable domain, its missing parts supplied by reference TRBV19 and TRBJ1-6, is DGGITQSPKYLFRKEGQNVTLSCEQNLNHDAMYWYRQDPGQGLRLIYYSQIVNDFQKGDIAEGYSVSREKKESFPLTVTSAQKNPTAFYLCASSIGRADSPLHFGNGTRLTVT.